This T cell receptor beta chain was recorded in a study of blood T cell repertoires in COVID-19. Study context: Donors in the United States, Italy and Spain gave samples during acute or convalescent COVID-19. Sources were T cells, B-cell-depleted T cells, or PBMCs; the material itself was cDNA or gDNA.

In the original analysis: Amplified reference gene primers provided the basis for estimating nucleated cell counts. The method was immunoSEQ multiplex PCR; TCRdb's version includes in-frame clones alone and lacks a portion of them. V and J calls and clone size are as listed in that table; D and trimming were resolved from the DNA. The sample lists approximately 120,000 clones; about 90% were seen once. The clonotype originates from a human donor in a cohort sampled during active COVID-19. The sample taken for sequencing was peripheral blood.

In DNA, the CDR3 is TGTGCCACCGGGACAGACTATGGCTACACCTTC. Protein sequence: CATGTDYGYTF. The V and J genes are TRBV10-3 and TRBJ1-2, with 7 bases that match TRBD1. Per the germline V gene, CDR1 is ENHRY and CDR2 is SYGVKD. V gave up 10 bases and J gave up 3 bases; unmatched junction bases: 2. This CDR3 spans 11 amino acids.